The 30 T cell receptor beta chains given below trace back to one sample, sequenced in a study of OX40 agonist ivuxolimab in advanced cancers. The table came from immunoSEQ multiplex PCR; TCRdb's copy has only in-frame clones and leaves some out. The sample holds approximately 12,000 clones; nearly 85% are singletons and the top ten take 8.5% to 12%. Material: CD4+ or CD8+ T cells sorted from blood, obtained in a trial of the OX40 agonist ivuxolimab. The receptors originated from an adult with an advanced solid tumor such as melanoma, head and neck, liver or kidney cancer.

CDR3 residues: CASSQDEDGYTGELFF. CDR3 coding DNA: TGCGCCAGCAGCCAAGACGAGGACGGCTACACCGGGGAGCTGTTTTTT. This rearrangement joins TRBV4-1 to TRBJ2-2; D ambiguous. The V gene's germline CDR1 is MGHRA and CDR2 YSYEKL. The CDR3 extends over 16 amino acids. V was clipped by 0 bases and J by 3 bases, with 11 bases between them.

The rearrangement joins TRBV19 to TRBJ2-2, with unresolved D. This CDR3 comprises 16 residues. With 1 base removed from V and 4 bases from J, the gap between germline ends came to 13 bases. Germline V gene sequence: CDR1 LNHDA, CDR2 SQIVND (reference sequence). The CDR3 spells CASSIVTPPVTGELFF. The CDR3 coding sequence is TGTGCCAGTAGTATAGTTACTCCGCCGGTCACCGGGGAGCTGTTTTTT.

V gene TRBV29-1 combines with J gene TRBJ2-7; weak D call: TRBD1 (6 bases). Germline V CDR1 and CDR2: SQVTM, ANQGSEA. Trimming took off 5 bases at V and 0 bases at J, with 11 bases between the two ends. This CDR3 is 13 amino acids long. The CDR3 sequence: CSVPGASSYEQYF. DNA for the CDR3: TGCAGCGTTCCAGGGGCGAGCTCCTACGAGCAGTACTTC.

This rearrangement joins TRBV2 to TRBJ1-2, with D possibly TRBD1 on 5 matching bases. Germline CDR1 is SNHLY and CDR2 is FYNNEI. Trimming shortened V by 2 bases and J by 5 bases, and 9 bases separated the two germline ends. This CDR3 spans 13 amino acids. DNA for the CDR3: TGTGCCAGCAGTGAACCCGGGGCGTATGGCTACACCTTC. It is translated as CASSEPGAYGYTF.

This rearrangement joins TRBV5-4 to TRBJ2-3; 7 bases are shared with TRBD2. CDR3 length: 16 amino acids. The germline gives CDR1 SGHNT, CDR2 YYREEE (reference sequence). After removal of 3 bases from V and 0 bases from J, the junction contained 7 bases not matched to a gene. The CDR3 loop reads CASSYGLGLSTDTQYF. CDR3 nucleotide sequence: TGTGCCAGCAGCTACGGACTAGGGTTAAGCACAGATACGCAGTATTTT.

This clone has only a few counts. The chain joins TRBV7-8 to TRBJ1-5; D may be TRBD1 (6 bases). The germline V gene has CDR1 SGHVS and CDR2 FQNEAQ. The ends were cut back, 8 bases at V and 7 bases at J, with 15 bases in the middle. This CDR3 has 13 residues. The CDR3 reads CASVGAGEQPQHF. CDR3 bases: TGTGCCAGCGTGGGGGCCGGAGAGCAGCCCCAGCATTTT. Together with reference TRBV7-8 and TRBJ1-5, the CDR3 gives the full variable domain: GAGVSQSPRYKVAKRGQDVALRCDPISGHVSLFWYQQALGQGPEFLTYFQNEAQLDKSGLPSDRFFAERPEGSVSTLKIQRTQQEDSAVYLCASVGAGEQPQHFGDGTRLSIL.

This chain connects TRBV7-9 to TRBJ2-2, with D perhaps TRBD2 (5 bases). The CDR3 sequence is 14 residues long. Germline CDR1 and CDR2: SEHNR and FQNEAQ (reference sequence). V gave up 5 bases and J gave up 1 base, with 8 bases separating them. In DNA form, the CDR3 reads TGTGCCAGCAGCCCGGACTGGAACACCGGGGAGCTGTTTTTT. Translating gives CASSPDWNTGELFF.

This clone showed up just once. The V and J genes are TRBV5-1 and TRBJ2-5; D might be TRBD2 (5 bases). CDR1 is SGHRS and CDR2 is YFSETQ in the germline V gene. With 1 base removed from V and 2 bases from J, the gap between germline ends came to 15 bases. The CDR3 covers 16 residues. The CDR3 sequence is CASSLWWEKWQETQYF. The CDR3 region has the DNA TGCGCCAGCAGCTTGTGGTGGGAGAAGTGGCAAGAGACCCAGTACTTC.

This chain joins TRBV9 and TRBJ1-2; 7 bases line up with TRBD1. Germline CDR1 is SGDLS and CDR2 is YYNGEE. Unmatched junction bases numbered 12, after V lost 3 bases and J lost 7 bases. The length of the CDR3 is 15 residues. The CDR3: CASSDDGQVFSGYTF. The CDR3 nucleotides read TGTGCCAGCAGCGATGACGGACAGGTCTTCTCTGGCTACACCTTC.

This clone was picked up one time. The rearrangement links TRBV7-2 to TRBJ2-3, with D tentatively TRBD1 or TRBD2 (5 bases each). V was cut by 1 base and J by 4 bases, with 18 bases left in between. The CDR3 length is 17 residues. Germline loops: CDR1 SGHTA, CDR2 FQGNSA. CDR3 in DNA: TGTGCCAGCAGCTTAGGGGGGACCACACCCATCGCAGATACGCAGTATTTT. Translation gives CASSLGGTTPIADTQYF.

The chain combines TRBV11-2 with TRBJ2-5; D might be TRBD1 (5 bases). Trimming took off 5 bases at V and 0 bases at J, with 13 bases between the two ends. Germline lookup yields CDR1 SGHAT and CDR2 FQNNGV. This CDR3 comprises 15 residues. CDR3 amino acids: CASSRGRRYQETQYF. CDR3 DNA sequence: TGTGCCAGCAGCAGGGGCAGAAGATACCAAGAGACCCAGTACTTC. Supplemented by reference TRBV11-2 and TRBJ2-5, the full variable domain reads EAGVAQSPRYKIIEKRQSVAFWCNPISGHATLYWYQQILGQGPKLLIQFQNNGVVDDSQLPKDRFSAERLKGVDSTLKIQPAKLEDSAVYLCASSRGRRYQETQYFGPGTRLLVL.

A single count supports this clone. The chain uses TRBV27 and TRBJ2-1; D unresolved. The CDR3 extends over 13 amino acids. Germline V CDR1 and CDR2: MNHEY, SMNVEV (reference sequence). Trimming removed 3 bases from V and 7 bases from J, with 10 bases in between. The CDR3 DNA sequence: TGTGCCAGCAGTTTCTCAATCGGAAATGAGCAGTTCTTC. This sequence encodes CASSFSIGNEQFF.

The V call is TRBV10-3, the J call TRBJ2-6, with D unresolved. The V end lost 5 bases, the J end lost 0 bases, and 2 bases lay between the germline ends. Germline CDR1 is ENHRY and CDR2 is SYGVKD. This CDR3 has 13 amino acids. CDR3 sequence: CAISFSGANVLTF. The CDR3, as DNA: TGTGCCATCAGTTTCTCTGGGGCCAACGTCCTGACTTTC.

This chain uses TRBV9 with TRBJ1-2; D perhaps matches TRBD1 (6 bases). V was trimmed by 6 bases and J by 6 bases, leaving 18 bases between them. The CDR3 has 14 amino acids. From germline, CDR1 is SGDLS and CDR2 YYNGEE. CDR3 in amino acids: CASTLTGGRNGYTF. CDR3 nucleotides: TGTGCCAGCACCTTGACAGGTGGCAGGAATGGCTACACCTTC.

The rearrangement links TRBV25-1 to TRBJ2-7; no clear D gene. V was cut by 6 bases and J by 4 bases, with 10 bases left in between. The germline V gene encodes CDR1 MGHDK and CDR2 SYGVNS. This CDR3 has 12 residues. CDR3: CASSLVGYEQYF. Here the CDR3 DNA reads TGTGCCAGCAGCCTGGTGGGTTACGAGCAGTACTTC.

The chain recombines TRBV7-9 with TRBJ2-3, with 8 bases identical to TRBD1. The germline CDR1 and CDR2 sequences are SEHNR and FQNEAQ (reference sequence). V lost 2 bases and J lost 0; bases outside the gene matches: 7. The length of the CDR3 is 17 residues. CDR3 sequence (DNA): TGTGCCAGCAGCTTACCCGCAGGGGGCCCTAGCACAGATACGCAGTATTTT. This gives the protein CASSLPAGGPSTDTQYF.

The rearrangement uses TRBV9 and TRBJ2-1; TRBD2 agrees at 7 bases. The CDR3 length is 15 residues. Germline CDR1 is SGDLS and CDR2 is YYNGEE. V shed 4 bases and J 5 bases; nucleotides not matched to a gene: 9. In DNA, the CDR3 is TGTGCCAGCAGCAGTCGCGGGAGCACCCACAATGAGCAGTTCTTC. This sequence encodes CASSSRGSTHNEQFF.

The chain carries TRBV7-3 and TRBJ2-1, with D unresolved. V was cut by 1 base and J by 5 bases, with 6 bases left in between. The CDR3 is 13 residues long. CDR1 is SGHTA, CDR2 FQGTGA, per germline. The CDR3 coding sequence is TGTGCCAGCAGCTTAATAGAAAACAATGAGCAGTTCTTC. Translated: CASSLIENNEQFF.

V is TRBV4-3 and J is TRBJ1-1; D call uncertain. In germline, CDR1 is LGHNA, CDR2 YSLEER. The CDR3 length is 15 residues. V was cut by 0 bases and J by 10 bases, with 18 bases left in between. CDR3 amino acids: CASSQDRWQSAGAFF. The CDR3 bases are TGCGCCAGCAGCCAAGATAGGTGGCAGTCCGCGGGAGCTTTCTTT.

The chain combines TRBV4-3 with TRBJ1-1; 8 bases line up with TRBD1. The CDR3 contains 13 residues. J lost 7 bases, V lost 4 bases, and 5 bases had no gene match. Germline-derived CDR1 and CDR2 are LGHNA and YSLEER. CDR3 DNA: TGCGCCAGCAGCCCCGGACAGGGCATTGAAGCTTTCTTT. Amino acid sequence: CASSPGQGIEAFF.

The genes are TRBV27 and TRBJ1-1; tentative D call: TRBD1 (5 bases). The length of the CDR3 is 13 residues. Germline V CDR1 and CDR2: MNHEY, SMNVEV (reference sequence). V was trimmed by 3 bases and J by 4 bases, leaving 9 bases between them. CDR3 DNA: TGTGCCAGCAGTTTGAGGGGAACCACTGAAGCTTTCTTT. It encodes CASSLRGTTEAFF.

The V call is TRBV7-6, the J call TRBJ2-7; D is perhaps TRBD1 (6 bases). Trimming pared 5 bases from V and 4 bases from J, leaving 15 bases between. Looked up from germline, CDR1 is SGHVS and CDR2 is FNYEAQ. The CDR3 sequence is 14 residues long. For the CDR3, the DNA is TGTGCCAGCAGCCCGGGACATCGAGGATACGAGCAGTACTTC. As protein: CASSPGHRGYEQYF.

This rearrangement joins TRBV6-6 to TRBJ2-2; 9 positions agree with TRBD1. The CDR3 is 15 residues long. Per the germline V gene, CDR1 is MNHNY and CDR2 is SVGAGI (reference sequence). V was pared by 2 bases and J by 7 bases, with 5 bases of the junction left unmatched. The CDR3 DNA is TGTGCCAGCAGTTACGCGACAGGGGGTGGCGGGGAGCTGTTTTTT. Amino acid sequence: CASSYATGGGGELFF.

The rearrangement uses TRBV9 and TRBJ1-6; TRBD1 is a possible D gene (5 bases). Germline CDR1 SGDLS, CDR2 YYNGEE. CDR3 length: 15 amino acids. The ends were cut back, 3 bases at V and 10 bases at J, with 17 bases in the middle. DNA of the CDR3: TGTGCCAGCAGCGCCGACGTCCTTGGGGGATCACCCCTCCACTTT. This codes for CASSADVLGGSPLHF.

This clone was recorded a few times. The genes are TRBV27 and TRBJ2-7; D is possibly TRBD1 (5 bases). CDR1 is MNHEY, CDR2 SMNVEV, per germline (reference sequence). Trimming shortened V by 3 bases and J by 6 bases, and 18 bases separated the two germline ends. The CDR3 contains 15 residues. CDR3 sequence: CASSLGQKATSEQYF. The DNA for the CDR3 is TGTGCCAGCAGTTTGGGGCAGAAAGCTACGAGCGAGCAGTACTTC.

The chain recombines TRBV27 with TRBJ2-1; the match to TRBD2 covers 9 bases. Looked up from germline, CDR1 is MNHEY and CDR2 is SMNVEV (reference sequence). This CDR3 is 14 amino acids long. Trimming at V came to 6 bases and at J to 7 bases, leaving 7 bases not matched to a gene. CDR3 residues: CASRPSGELNEQFF. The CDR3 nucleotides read TGTGCCAGCAGACCTAGCGGGGAACTTAATGAGCAGTTCTTC.

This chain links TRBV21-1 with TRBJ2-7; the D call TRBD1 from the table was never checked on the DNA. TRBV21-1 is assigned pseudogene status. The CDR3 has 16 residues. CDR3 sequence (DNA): TGTGCCAGCATCTTATATCCCCACAGGGGGTGCCACGAGCAGTACTTC. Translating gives CASILYPHRGCHEQYF.

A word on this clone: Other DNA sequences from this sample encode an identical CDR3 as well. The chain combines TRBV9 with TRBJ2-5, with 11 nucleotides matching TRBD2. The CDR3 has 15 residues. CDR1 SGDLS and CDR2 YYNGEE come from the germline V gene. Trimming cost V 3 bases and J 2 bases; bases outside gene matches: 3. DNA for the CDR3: TGTGCCAGCAGCGCTAGCGGGAGGCCACAAGAGACCCAGTACTTC. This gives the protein CASSASGRPQETQYF.

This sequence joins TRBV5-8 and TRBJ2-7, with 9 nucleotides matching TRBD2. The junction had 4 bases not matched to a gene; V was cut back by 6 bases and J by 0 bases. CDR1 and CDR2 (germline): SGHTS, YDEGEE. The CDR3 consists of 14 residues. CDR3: CASTISGSSYEQYF. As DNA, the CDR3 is TGTGCCAGCACCATTAGCGGGAGCTCCTACGAGCAGTACTTC.

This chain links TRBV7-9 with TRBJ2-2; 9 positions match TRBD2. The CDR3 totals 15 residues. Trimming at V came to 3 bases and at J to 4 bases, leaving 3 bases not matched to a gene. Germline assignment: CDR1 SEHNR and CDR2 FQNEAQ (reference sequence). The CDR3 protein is CASSFPAGGTGELFF. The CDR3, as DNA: TGTGCCAGCAGCTTCCCAGCGGGAGGCACCGGGGAGCTGTTTTTT.